This entry describes one T cell receptor beta chain. Only in-frame clones appear in the TCRdb table, and some are missing; sequencing was by immunoSEQ multiplex PCR. This table holds approximately 35,000 clones, 90% to 95% found once. Unmatched junction bases numbered 4, after V lost 3 bases and J lost 5 bases. The CDR3 covers 14 residues. Germline V lookup: CDR1 DFQATT, CDR2 SNEGSKA (reference sequence). This entry is derived from a study of blood T cell repertoires in COVID-19. Study overall: Collection of acute and convalescent COVID-19 samples took place in the United States, Italy and Spain.

The sequenced sample was peripheral blood. This chain connects TRBV20-1 to TRBJ2-5; TRBD2 agrees at 12 bases. This sequence was found in a human donor with active COVID-19. The donor label of this sample is uncertain. This CDR3 is CSASLAGGPETQYF. DNA for the CDR3: TGCAGTGCTAGTCTAGCGGGGGGGCCTGAGACCCAGTACTTC.